A selection of T cell receptor beta chains follows, all from one sample in a study of blood T cell repertoires in COVID-19. TCRdb's copy holds only in-frame clones and misses some; the assay was immunoSEQ multiplex PCR. Counted here are about 220,000 clones, around 80% occurring once; the ten biggest clones make up about 7%. The sequencing input was peripheral blood. The receptor set was obtained from a woman in her 70s with acute or convalescent COVID-19. CDR3s include the opening cysteine and the closing phenylalanine or tryptophan. A D gene is named only where the DNA matches it firmly. Part of the rows lack a size; the others show once, few, many or a class for expanded clones.

j_call clone_size cdr3_length d_call v_call cdr3_nt cdr3_aa
TRBJ2-5 - 18 - TRBV3-1/TRBV3-2 TGTGCCAGCAGCCAAGCTACCCCCCTGACAGTGTTCCCAGAGACCCAGTACTTC CASSQATPLTVFPETQYF
TRBJ1-2 - 17 - TRBV19 TGTGCCAGTAGTATAGGAGGCAGTTCGCCCCTTAACTATGGCTACACCTTC CASSIGGSSPLNYGYTF
TRBJ1-6 - 14 - TRBV7-2 TGTGCCAGCAGCTTGTTGGGCAACGAATCACCCCTCCACTTT CASSLLGNESPLHF
TRBJ2-1 - 14 TRBD2 TRBV10-1 TGCGCCAGCAGTGAAAGGCGGGGGGTAGGAAAGCAGTTCTTC CASSERRGVGKQFF
TRBJ2-5 - 13 TRBD1 TRBV7-2 TGTGCCAGCAGCTTAGGACAGGGTGAGACCCAGTACTTC CASSLGQGETQYF
TRBJ2-5 few 16 TRBD1 TRBV7-7 TGTGCCAGCAGCCGGAGTGGACAGGGGCCTCAAGAGACCCAGTACTTC CASSRSGQGPQETQYF
TRBJ1-1 - 14 - TRBV7-2 TGTGCCAGCAGCTCTAGAGGGATGTGGAATGGAGCTTTCTTT CASSSRGMWNGAFF
TRBJ2-1 once 15 TRBD2 TRBV28 TGTGCCAGCAGCCGGACTAGCGGGGTACACAATGAGCAGTTCTTC CASSRTSGVHNEQFF
TRBJ2-5 - 14 TRBD2 TRBV2 TGTGCCAGCCACCAACTAGCGGGGGAAGAGACCCAGTACTTC CASHQLAGEETQYF
TRBJ1-5 - 14 - TRBV7-2 TGTGCCAGCAGCTTAAATTATAGAGATCAGCCCCAGCATTTT CASSLNYRDQPQHF
TRBJ1-3 - 14 - TRBV2 TGTGCCAGCACCCTCAGGGGTACTGGAAACACCATATATTTT CASTLRGTGNTIYF
TRBJ1-2 - 15 - TRBV4-2 TGTGCCAGCAGCCAAGACAGGGGATCTAACTATGGCTACACCTTC CASSQDRGSNYGYTF
TRBJ2-2 - 13 - TRBV2 TGTGCCAGCAGATTGGAGGGTTACGGGGAGCTGTTTTTT CASRLEGYGELFF
TRBJ2-1 - 15 - TRBV7-9 TGTGCCAGCAGCCTTAAGGACAGATCGTACAATGAGCAGTTCTTC CASSLKDRSYNEQFF
TRBJ2-5 - 16 - TRBV19 TGTGCCAGTAGTATTGGGGGCGGCAGGGAAGGAGAGACCCAGTACTTC CASSIGGGREGETQYF
TRBJ1-1 - 14 - TRBV14 TGTGCCAGCAGCCAGGTGGGGGCGGGCACTGAAGCTTTCTTT CASSQVGAGTEAFF
TRBJ2-2 - 15 TRBD2 TRBV4-3 TGCGCCAGCAGCCAAGAAAGCGGGGGGATCGGGGAGCTGTTTTTT CASSQESGGIGELFF
TRBJ2-1 - 16 TRBD2 TRBV6-2/TRBV6-3 TGTGCCAGCAGACCTACCCTAGCGGGGAGTTACAATGAGCAGTTCTTC CASRPTLAGSYNEQFF
TRBJ1-1 - 17 TRBD1 TRBV10-1 TGCGCCAGCAGTCCCACTACAGGGGTTACAACGAACACTGAAGCTTTCTTT CASSPTTGVTTNTEAFF
TRBJ1-6 - 15 - TRBV7-3 TGTGCCAGCAGCTCCTTACAGCTCCTGATTACACCCCTCCACTTT CASSSLQLLITPLHF
TRBJ2-1 - 16 - TRBV24-1 TGTGCCACCAGTGATTTAAGCGCAAGCTCCTACAATGAGCAGTTCTTC CATSDLSASSYNEQFF
TRBJ1-3 - 15 - TRBV10-3 TGTGCCATCAGGTGGAACACAGGGAACGGAAACACCATATATTTT CAIRWNTGNGNTIYF
TRBJ2-3 - 19 TRBD2 TRBV7-6 TGTGCCAGCAGCCCCCTCGCTAGCGGGGGGGCGGGGACCACAGATACGCAGTATTTT CASSPLASGGAGTTDTQYF
TRBJ2-4 many 17 - TRBV7-2 TGTGCCAGCAGCAGTAACCGACAGGGGAGGGGCAAAAACATTCAGTACTTC CASSSNRQGRGKNIQYF
TRBJ2-2 - 15 - TRBV7-3 TGTGCCAGCAGCTTATCCTCGGGGGTGATCGGGGAGCTGTTTTTT CASSLSSGVIGELFF
TRBJ2-2 - 13 - TRBV9 TGTGCCAGCAGGCGCGGTAACACCGGGGAGCTGTTTTTT CASRRGNTGELFF
TRBJ2-7 - 15 TRBD1 TRBV10-2 TGCGCCAGCAGTGACTTAGACAGGGTAAATTACGAGCAGTACTTC CASSDLDRVNYEQYF
TRBJ2-3 - 16 TRBD2 TRBV5-6 TGTGCCAGCAGCCTGGGACTAGCGGGGGGTGCAGATACGCAGTATTTT CASSLGLAGGADTQYF
TRBJ2-1 - 16 TRBD1 TRBV5-1 TGCGCCAGCAGCTTGCAGGGGGCGAACTCCTACAATGAGCAGTTCTTC CASSLQGANSYNEQFF
TRBJ2-3 - 15 TRBD2 TRBV28 TGTGCCAGCAATCAGGGAGGGATTAGCACAGATACGCAGTATTTT CASNQGGISTDTQYF
TRBJ2-4 - 20 - TRBV4-1 TGCGCCAGCAGCCAAGAAAGGCTTGAAGGAGGTGGTCTAGGCAAAAACATTCAGTACTTC CASSQERLEGGGLGKNIQYF
TRBJ2-7 - 15 TRBD1 TRBV9 TGTGCCAGCAGCGTACACGAGACAGGGGCGGGGGAGCAGTACTTC CASSVHETGAGEQYF
TRBJ2-7 - 14 - TRBV7-2 TGTGCCAGCAGCCAGAACAGGGTTACCTACGAGCAGTACTTC CASSQNRVTYEQYF
TRBJ2-5 - 15 TRBD1 TRBV10-3 TGTGCCATCAGTGGGGACAGGGGGCTCGGGGAGACCCAGTACTTC CAISGDRGLGETQYF
TRBJ1-2 - 12 - TRBV29-1 TGCAGCGTTGGGGGGGACTTGTGGGGCTACACCTTC CSVGGDLWGYTF
TRBJ1-2 - 14 - TRBV19 TGTGCCAGTAGTATAGGCACAGGTCCTTATGGCTACACCTTC CASSIGTGPYGYTF
TRBJ1-3 - 14 - TRBV5-6 TGTGCCAGCAGCTTGGGACAGTCTGGAAACACCATATATTTT CASSLGQSGNTIYF
TRBJ1-1 - 12 TRBD1 TRBV18 TGTGCCAGCTCAGGACAGGGATTTGGGGCTTTCTTT CASSGQGFGAFF
TRBJ2-3 once 13 - TRBV24-1 TGTGCCACCAGTGAAGGGGGGGCACCAACGCAGTATTTT CATSEGGAPTQYF
TRBJ1-6 - 12 TRBD1 TRBV12-3/TRBV12-4 TGTGCCAGCAACAGGGGTAATTCACCCCTCCACTTT CASNRGNSPLHF
TRBJ1-1 - 13 - TRBV25-1 TGTGCCAGCAGTCAGGGACTTGAGCCTGAAGCTTTCTTT CASSQGLEPEAFF
TRBJ1-6 - 13 - TRBV6-5 TGTGCCAGCAGAGAGGCTTGGGGCTCACCCCTCCACTTT CASREAWGSPLHF
TRBJ2-1 - 15 - TRBV5-1 TGCGCCAGCAGCTTGTGGTCAGCGGAAAACAATGAGCAGTTCTTC CASSLWSAENNEQFF
TRBJ2-7 once 17 - TRBV19 TGTGCCAGTAGTATCGGGGGTATAGACATCCTCCGGAGCGAGCAGTACTTC CASSIGGIDILRSEQYF
TRBJ1-1 few 16 - TRBV6-5 TGTGCCAGCAGTTACAGCTCGGCGAGGGCGAACACTGAAGCTTTCTTT CASSYSSARANTEAFF
TRBJ2-5 - 15 - TRBV7-8 TGTGCCAGCAGCTCACGCTCAGGACAGCAAGAGACCCAGTACTTC CASSSRSGQQETQYF
TRBJ2-2 - 16 TRBD1 TRBV19 TGTGCCAGTAGTACTAGAGACAGGGGGCGGGACGGGGAGCTGTTTTTT CASSTRDRGRDGELFF
TRBJ1-1 - 13 - TRBV24-1 TGTGCCACCAGTGATTTCGGGGACACTGAAGCTTTCTTT CATSDFGDTEAFF
TRBJ1-3 few 14 - TRBV21-1 TGTGCCAGCAGCAAGAGAGTTTCGGGAAACACCATATATTTT CASSKRVSGNTIYF
TRBJ2-5 - 16 TRBD2 TRBV5-1 TGCGCCAGCAGCTTTGGACCCGCCGGGGGGCAAGAGACCCAGTACTTC CASSFGPAGGQETQYF
TRBJ2-1 - 13 TRBD2 TRBV18 TGTGCCAGCTCACCACCTTCCAGCGGGGGCATGTTCTTC CASSPPSSGGMFF
TRBJ2-5 - 16 TRBD2 TRBV6-1 TGTGCCAGCAGTGAATTTGTTAGCGGGGGGTCAGAGACCCAGTACTTC CASSEFVSGGSETQYF
TRBJ1-6 - 15 TRBD1 TRBV9 TGTGCCAGCAATCGACAGGGACTTTCCAATTCACCCCTCCACTTT CASNRQGLSNSPLHF
TRBJ1-4 - 15 - TRBV4-2 TGTGCCAGCAGCCAAAGGGGGGGAGGAGGGGAAAAACTGTTTTTT CASSQRGGGGEKLFF
TRBJ1-1 few 15 - TRBV19 TGTGCCAGTAGACGGGGAGACTCCCAGAACACTGAAGCTTTCTTT CASRRGDSQNTEAFF